The clone carrying this T cell receptor beta chain is large by share. Its antigen is still unknown. The data derive from a study of T cells in localized non-small cell lung cancer. The assay was immunoSEQ multiplex PCR, and TCRdb's table has in-frame clones only and misses some. The data contain some 970 clones, around a third of them seen just once; the ten biggest clones take up roughly an eighth. The study, taken as a whole, reports: Maximal T cell clonality occurred in uninvolved adjacent lung, with tumor ranking below it. Analysis by sequencing included only one tumor region, so heterogeneity remains possible. Paired adjacent lung recovered a median around 59 of the top 100 tumor clones.

The CDR3 runs 14 residues. Trimming cost V 5 bases and J 6 bases, with 16 bases left between them. CDR1 and CDR2 (germline): SGHNT, YENEEA. V is TRBV11-3 and J is TRBJ1-1; perhaps TRBD1 as D (6 bases). The receptor's source is a male donor at least 60 years old with stage II squamous cell lung carcinoma. The sequences come from normal lung tissue next to the tumor, collected before any cancer treatment. CDR3 amino acids: CASSPVGGASEAFF. The CDR3 DNA reads as TGTGCCAGCAGCCCCGTAGGGGGAGCATCTGAAGCTTTCTTT.